This T cell receptor beta chain was documented in a study of cytomegalovirus exposure and HLA in healthy donors. CDR3 length: 15 amino acids. Germline V CDR1 and CDR2: MDHEN, SYDVKM. With V trimmed by 1 base and J by 8 bases, 10 bases remained unmatched. This table comes from immunoSEQ multiplex PCR, and its TCRdb copy is limited to in-frame clones, with some not included. The table lists 150,000 or so clones, 84% of them singletons. This sequence joins TRBV28 and TRBJ2-7, with 8 bases lining up with TRBD2. The sample comprised PBMCs. The clonotype originates from a man aged 25 to 40 in good health and CMV-seropositive. CDR3 amino acids: CASSLSPRGGAQQYF. CDR3 coding DNA: TGTGCCAGCAGTTTATCCCCCCGGGGGGGGGCACAGCAGTACTTC.